This T cell receptor (beta chain) was sequenced in a study of T cell responses to AZD1222 COVID-19 vaccine. Notes on the study in general: Sampled repertoires all dated from after the peak T cell response. There were vaccine-associated CD4 TCRs across spike, dominant at 160-218 and 743-854.

Pooling covered second doses at about 4 or about 12 weeks. Germline V CDR1 and CDR2: LNHDA, SQIVND (reference sequence). V lost 7 bases and J 4 bases, leaving 11 bases between the germline ends. The CDR3 is 13 residues long. TCRdb's table, derived via immunoSEQ multiplex PCR, lists solely in-frame clones and lacks some. This sample carries around 130,000 clones, about 88% of them seen once, and the ten largest clones take 2.5% to 3.5%. A word on this clone: Its specificity is unknown.

The material sequenced was peripheral blood, taken 28 days after the second AZD1222 dose. This receptor was taken from an adult who received the AZD1222 COVID-19 vaccine. The J gene is TRBJ1-3, the V gene TRBV19; no clear D gene. The CDR3, as DNA: TGTGCCAGTAAGGGTACGAGGGGAAACACCATATATTTT. It specifies CASKGTRGNTIYF.